This T cell receptor (beta chain) originates from a study of blood T cells in healthy people across ages. Through a sample-barcoded 5' primer and a J-beta primer mix, a second PCR was run for roughly 6 to 11 cycles. TCRdb itself ran the 5' RACE reads through MiXCR, one entry per CDR3 protein. Of fewer than 900,000 distinct CDR3 sequences in the sample, 35% to 45% are singletons; the top ten hold less than 25%. Germline assignment: CDR1 SGHDT and CDR2 YYEEEE. V shed 3 bases and J shed 3 bases, with 13 bases lying between them. This CDR3 is 14 amino acids long. The receptor was isolated from a woman aged 55-70 years in good health. The sample was blood. The chain recombines TRBV5-6 with TRBJ2-7, with D possibly TRBD1 on 6 matching bases. In nucleotides, the CDR3 is TGTGCCAGCAGCTCGCGGAGGACAGACTACGAGCAGTACTTC. Translated, it gives CASSSRRTDYEQYF.